The 19 T cell receptor beta chains in this list originate from one sample, sequenced in a study of T cell responses to AZD1222 COVID-19 vaccine. Only in-frame clones appear in the TCRdb table, and some are missing; sequencing was by immunoSEQ multiplex PCR. The profile shows 100,000 to 150,000 clones, 80% to 90% of them singletons. The sample here was peripheral blood, taken on day 0 of AZD1222 vaccination. Receptor source: an adult in good health.

This chain connects TRBV24-1 to TRBJ2-7, with TRBD2 matching over 8 bases. Trimming cost V 4 bases and J 0 bases; bases outside gene matches: 13. CDR3 length: 18 amino acids. Per the germline V gene, CDR1 is KGHDR and CDR2 is SFDVKD. The CDR3 loop is CATSDPRSGTRSSYEQYF. CDR3 DNA: TGTGCCACCAGTGACCCCAGGTCCGGGACTAGGAGCTCCTACGAGCAGTACTTC.

CDR3 coding DNA: TGTGCCAGCAGCCCACGGACTAGCGGGAGAGGGGGAGGGGATACGCAGTATTTT. It codes for CASSPRTSGRGGGDTQYF. The rearrangement uses TRBV9 and TRBJ2-3; 13 bases map to TRBD2. Germline assignment: CDR1 SGDLS and CDR2 YYNGEE. The ends lost 4 bases at V and 6 bases at J; junction bases unmatched: 14. CDR3 length equals 18 residues.

This sequence joins TRBV28 and TRBJ1-2; D is unclear. The length of the CDR3 is 14 residues. The V and J ends lost 5 bases and 4 bases respectively, with 14 bases between them. Germline CDR1 MDHEN, CDR2 SYDVKM. The CDR3 loop reads CASSQTTVPYGYTF. In DNA, the CDR3 is TGTGCCAGCAGTCAAACAACAGTCCCCTATGGCTACACCTTC.

The chain is built from TRBV3-1 (or the pseudogene TRBV3-2) and TRBJ2-7; no firm D call. This CDR3 is built from 16 residues. Germline loops: CDR1 LGHDT, CDR2 YNNKEL (reference sequence). The ends were cut back, 0 bases at V and 1 base at J, with 13 bases in the middle. As DNA, the CDR3 is TGTGCCAGCAGCCAAGATCCCGTAAGGGTTTCCTACGAGCAGTACTTC. It codes for CASSQDPVRVSYEQYF.

The chain employs TRBV15 and TRBJ2-7, with no clear D. CDR3 length equals 14 residues. V was clipped by 0 bases and J by 6 bases, with 12 bases between them. Germline CDR1 reads LNHNV; CDR2 reads YYDKDF (reference sequence). The chain's CDR3 is CATSRDSGVGEQYF. The DNA for the CDR3 is TGTGCCACCAGCAGAGATTCAGGAGTCGGCGAGCAGTACTTC.

The rearrangement joins TRBV19 to TRBJ1-5; D gene unclear. Deletions cut 8 bases from V and 4 bases from J, with 15 bases between. This CDR3 is built from 14 residues. Germline loops: CDR1 LNHDA, CDR2 SQIVND (reference sequence). CDR3 bases: TGTGCCAGTGGGAAGGGCCAGGTAAATCAGCCCCAGCATTTT. It specifies CASGKGQVNQPQHF.

CDR3 nucleotides: TGTGCCAGCAGCGTAGGGTTGGGGGACACTGAAGCTTTCTTT. This gives the protein CASSVGLGDTEAFF. The rearrangement joins TRBV9 to TRBJ1-1; tentatively, D is TRBD1 (5 bases). Germline V gene sequence: CDR1 SGDLS, CDR2 YYNGEE. V was trimmed by 0 bases and J by 3 bases, leaving 9 bases between them. There are 14 residues in the CDR3.

This clone was counted a few times. The J gene is TRBJ2-7, the V gene TRBV9; TRBD2 is a possible D gene (6 bases). V lost 2 bases, J lost 5 bases, and 14 bases lay in between. Germline V gene sequence: CDR1 SGDLS, CDR2 YYNGEE. The CDR3 is made up of 14 amino acids. CDR3 coding DNA: TGTGCCAGCAGCGTCGGGGCCGGAGGGGACGAGCAGTACTTC. Protein product: CASSVGAGGDEQYF.

This clone has just one count. The chain couples TRBV7-3 to TRBJ2-1; D remains ambiguous. The CDR3 length is 18 residues. Germline CDR1 reads SGHTA; CDR2 reads FQGTGA. V lost 3 bases and J lost 1, with 19 bases in between. The CDR3 DNA sequence: TGTGCCAGCAGCTTGGGCCCTGGGGAAATAGCTTCCTACAATGAGCAGTTCTTC. Translating gives CASSLGPGEIASYNEQFF.

The CDR3 region is CASSVATGLAGANEQFF. The CDR3 bases are TGTGCCAGCAGCGTAGCTACTGGGCTAGCGGGGGCCAATGAGCAGTTCTTC. This chain joins TRBV9 and TRBJ2-1; 10 bases match TRBD2. The CDR3 is 17 residues long. V gave up 0 bases and J gave up 6 bases; unmatched junction bases: 9. CDR1 is SGDLS and CDR2 is YYNGEE in the germline V gene.

This clone was seen a few times. This sequence joins TRBV5-6 and TRBJ1-3; unclear D gene. This CDR3 comprises 16 residues. V was trimmed by 4 bases and J by 0 bases, leaving 14 bases between them. Germline CDR1 SGHDT, CDR2 YYEEEE. In DNA form, the CDR3 reads TGTGCCAGCAGCCCTGACCCCATGCTCTCTGGAAACACCATATATTTT. The encoded protein is CASSPDPMLSGNTIYF. Looking up the rest from reference TRBV5-6 and TRBJ1-3 gives the full variable domain: DAGVTQSPTHLIKTRGQQVTLRCSPKSGHDTVSWYQQALGQGPQFIFQYYEEEERQRGNFPDRFSGHQFPNYSSELNVNALLLGDSALYLCASSPDPMLSGNTIYFGEGSWLTVV.

This clone occurred once. The genes are TRBV6-5 and TRBJ2-1, with D unclear. The CDR3 length is 13 residues. V lost 6 bases to trimming and J lost 6 bases, with 12 bases between them. In germline, CDR1 is MNHEY, CDR2 SVGAGI. CDR3 coding DNA: TGTGCCAGCAGGCACAAAAGAGTCAATGAGCAGTTCTTC. The encoded protein is CASRHKRVNEQFF.

This clone rates as large. The chain employs TRBV3-1 (or the pseudogene TRBV3-2) and TRBJ1-1, with unresolved D. This CDR3 has 17 amino acids. Trimming left V 4 bases short and J 3 bases short, with 21 bases between. Germline loops: CDR1 LGHDT, CDR2 YNNKEL (reference sequence). CDR3 DNA sequence: TGTGCCAGCAGCCCAATAGATCCTAATGACGTTTACACTGAAGCTTTCTTT. Amino acid sequence: CASSPIDPNDVYTEAFF.

The J gene is TRBJ2-1, the V gene TRBV12-3 or TRBV12-4; unclear D gene. V was shortened by 6 bases and J by 6 bases, with 6 bases between the two germline ends. CDR3 size: 11 residues. CDR3 sequence (DNA): TGTGCCAGCAGCTCCCTCAATGAGCAGTTCTTC. This encodes CASSSLNEQFF.

The V and J genes are TRBV7-3 and TRBJ2-1; 14 bases are a match to TRBD2. The CDR3 is 17 residues long. Trimming removed 5 bases from V and 5 bases from J; junction bases left unmatched: 8. Germline lookup yields CDR1 SGHTA and CDR2 FQGTGA. The CDR3 protein is CASSPLAGLAGDNEQFF. Here the CDR3 DNA reads TGTGCCAGCAGCCCCCTGGCGGGACTAGCGGGGGACAATGAGCAGTTCTTC. Full variable domain (missing parts from reference TRBV7-3 and TRBJ2-1): GAGVSQTPSNKVTEKGKYVELRCDPISGHTALYWYRQSLGQGPEFLIYFQGTGAADDSGLPNDRFFAVRPEGSVSTLKIQRTERGDSAVYLCASSPLAGLAGDNEQFFGPGTRLTVL.

The chain combines TRBV5-4 with TRBJ1-1, with 8 bases lining up with TRBD1. The CDR3 contains 14 residues. Losses at the gene ends were 2 bases for V and 5 bases for J; bases not matched to a gene: 5. CDR1 SGHNT and CDR2 YYREEE come from the germline V gene (reference sequence). CDR3 sequence: CASSLQGGETEAFF. CDR3 coding DNA: TGTGCCAGCAGCTTACAGGGGGGGGAGACTGAAGCTTTCTTT.

A word on this clone: The junction departs from the called germline gene at one end, perhaps through a read error. V gene TRBV6-1 combines with J gene TRBJ1-5; no firm D call. CDR3 length: 13 residues. Germline V CDR1 and CDR2: MNHNS, SASEGT. The CDR3 loop is CASSEADPSPQHF. The CDR3 DNA is TGTGCCAGCAGCGAAGCCGACCCAAGCCCCCAGCATTTT.

The CDR3 sequence: CSASPTQAQASSGANVLTF. As DNA, the CDR3 is TGCAGTGCTAGTCCCACTCAGGCACAGGCAAGCTCTGGGGCCAACGTCCTGACTTTC. V gene TRBV20-1 combines with J gene TRBJ2-6; D is possibly TRBD1 (5 bases). Per germline, CDR1 DFQATT and CDR2 SNEGSKA (reference sequence). This CDR3 has 19 amino acids. Deletions cut 3 bases from V and 0 bases from J, with 21 bases between.

V and J are TRBV3-1 (or the pseudogene TRBV3-2) and TRBJ2-1, with 9 bases identical to TRBD2. V dropped 2 bases and J dropped 5; count of bases not matched to a gene: 7. CDR1 and CDR2 (germline): LGHDT, YNNKEL (reference sequence). The CDR3 spans 16 residues. CDR3: CASSQSSGIENNEQFF. CDR3 nucleotide sequence: TGTGCCAGCAGCCAATCTAGCGGGATAGAAAACAATGAGCAGTTCTTC.